The 29 T cell receptor beta chains presented below share a single source sample, sequenced in a study of cytomegalovirus exposure and HLA in healthy donors. Method: immunoSEQ multiplex PCR; TCRdb's copy keeps in-frame clones and lacks some. The sample yields about 76,000 clones, around 94% seen once. Sequencing used PBMCs. The origin of the receptors is a woman aged 18-29 years in good health and CMV-seronegative.

This chain links TRBV15 with TRBJ1-4, with 7 bases matching TRBD1. From germline, CDR1 is LNHNV and CDR2 YYDKDF (reference sequence). Losses at the gene ends were 5 bases for V and 7 bases for J; bases not matched to a gene: 10. The CDR3 covers 15 residues. CDR3 sequence (DNA): TGTGCCACCAGCGTCGTTCCGGGACAGATTGAAAAACTGTTTTTT. This sequence encodes CATSVVPGQIEKLFF.

This rearrangement joins TRBV9 to TRBJ1-1; no reliable D call. Germline V lookup: CDR1 SGDLS, CDR2 YYNGEE. Trimming took 3 bases from V and 0 from J, leaving 12 bases between them. The CDR3 has 15 amino acids. The chain's CDR3 is CASSETGNMNTEAFF. The CDR3 coding sequence is TGTGCCAGCAGCGAAACCGGGAACATGAACACTGAAGCTTTCTTT.

The J gene is TRBJ2-1, the V gene TRBV19; maybe TRBD1 (5 bases). The CDR3 extends over 14 amino acids. V lost 8 bases and J lost 1, with 12 bases in between. Germline V gene data show CDR1 as LNHDA and CDR2 as SQIVND (reference sequence). The CDR3 DNA is TGTGCCAGTCAGGGATCCCGATCCTACAATGAGCAGTTCTTC. It codes for CASQGSRSYNEQFF.

The chain combines TRBV27 with TRBJ2-1; no reliable D call. Deletions cut 0 bases from V and 0 bases from J, with 6 bases between. The CDR3 is 15 residues long. Germline CDR1 MNHEY, CDR2 SMNVEV (reference sequence). This chain's CDR3 is CASSLSGYSYNEQFF. DNA for the CDR3: TGTGCCAGCAGTTTATCCGGGTACTCCTACAATGAGCAGTTCTTC.

The chain couples TRBV2 to TRBJ1-6, with 9 nucleotides matching TRBD1. This CDR3 region has 15 residues. CDR1 and CDR2 (germline): SNHLY, FYNNEI. The junction had 6 bases not matched to a gene; V was cut back by 7 bases and J by 5 bases. The CDR3 reads CASIPGQGNNSPLHF. The DNA of the CDR3 is TGTGCCAGCATTCCCGGACAGGGGAATAATTCACCCCTCCACTTT.

The chain employs TRBV7-6 and TRBJ1-3; D perhaps matches TRBD1 (5 bases). The CDR3 runs 17 residues. Germline V lookup: CDR1 SGHVS, CDR2 FNYEAQ. The V end lost 3 bases, the J end lost 6 bases, and 21 bases lay between the germline ends. The CDR3 region has the DNA TGTGCCAGCAGCTTGAACCCTAGAAAGGGGAGGGAAAACACCATATATTTT. Protein product: CASSLNPRKGRENTIYF. Together with reference TRBV7-6 and TRBJ1-3, the CDR3 gives the full variable domain: GAGVSQSPRYKVTKRGQDVALRCDPISGHVSLYWYRQALGQGPEFLTYFNYEAQQDKSGLPNDRFSAERPEGSISTLTIQRTEQRDSAMYRCASSLNPRKGRENTIYFGEGSWLTVV.

The genes are TRBV19 and TRBJ2-2, with 14 bases matching TRBD2. This CDR3 has 21 amino acids. Germline V lookup: CDR1 LNHDA, CDR2 SQIVND (reference sequence). The V and J ends lost 9 bases and 0 bases, in that order; junction bases with no gene match: 18. CDR3 protein: CASRAYTGTSGGPANTGELFF. As DNA, the CDR3 is TGTGCCAGCCGAGCGTATACCGGGACTAGCGGGGGTCCCGCGAACACCGGGGAGCTGTTTTTT.

Details on this clone: This same CDR3 is encoded by further DNA sequences in the sample. Here the CDR3 DNA reads TGTGCCAGCAGTTACTCGGACAGGGCGGATCAGCCCCAGCATTTT. Protein product: CASSYSDRADQPQHF. V and J are TRBV6-5 and TRBJ1-5; TRBD1 matches 8 bases. After removal of 0 bases from V and 5 bases from J, the junction contained 3 bases not matched to a gene. Germline CDR1 is MNHEY and CDR2 is SVGAGI. This CDR3 comprises 15 residues.

This sequence joins TRBV28 and TRBJ1-2; TRBD1 aligns across 11 bases. There are 16 residues in the CDR3. Trimming removed 5 bases from V and 4 bases from J; junction bases left unmatched: 9. Germline lookup yields CDR1 MDHEN and CDR2 SYDVKM. The CDR3 nucleotides are TGTGCCAGCAGTCCAGAGGACAGGGGGCGCACCTATGGCTACACCTTC. Its protein product is CASSPEDRGRTYGYTF.

V usage is TRBV5-1 and J usage is TRBJ2-5; the match to TRBD2 covers 11 bases. Per the germline V gene, CDR1 is SGHRS and CDR2 is YFSETQ. V was pared by 1 base and J by 3 bases, with 2 bases of the junction left unmatched. The CDR3 runs to 15 residues. The CDR3 region is CASSLTSGGKETQYF. CDR3 DNA: TGCGCCAGCAGCTTGACTAGCGGGGGTAAAGAGACCCAGTACTTC.

The chain joins TRBV15 to TRBJ1-4; 7 bases fit TRBD1. The length of the CDR3 is 16 residues. J gave up 5 bases and V 9 bases, and 15 bases lay outside the gene matches. From germline, CDR1 is LNHNV and CDR2 YYDKDF (reference sequence). The CDR3 protein is CATLLQGRISNEKLFF. For the CDR3, the DNA is TGTGCCACTCTGTTACAGGGGCGGATTTCGAATGAAAAACTGTTTTTT.

V gene TRBV19 combines with J gene TRBJ1-1; 7 nucleotides agree with TRBD1. Per germline, CDR1 LNHDA and CDR2 SQIVND (reference sequence). Trimming at V came to 9 bases and at J to 5 bases, leaving 12 bases not matched to a gene. There are 14 residues in the CDR3. As DNA, the CDR3 is TGTGCCAGCCAAAACTCAGACAGGGTAACTGAAGCTTTCTTT. Translation: CASQNSDRVTEAFF.

The CDR3 bases are TGTGCCAGCAGCTTAGAATTGGGAGGTCAGTTCTTC. This codes for CASSLELGGQFF. The chain combines TRBV13 with TRBJ2-1; tentatively, D is TRBD2 (6 bases). Per the germline V gene, CDR1 is PRHDT and CDR2 is FYEKMQ (reference sequence). This CDR3 is 12 amino acids long. V was trimmed by 1 base and J by 13 bases, leaving 11 bases between them.

The J gene is TRBJ1-1, the V gene TRBV7-2; D may be TRBD1 (6 bases). Germline CDR1 and CDR2: SGHTA and FQGNSA. The CDR3 covers 14 residues. V gave up 2 bases and J gave up 1 base, with 8 bases separating them. The CDR3 DNA reads TGTGCCAGCAGCTTAAGACAGGAGAACACTGAAGCTTTCTTT. It is translated as CASSLRQENTEAFF.

The CDR3 reads CATIGQGYEQYF. The CDR3 nucleotides are TGTGCCACCATCGGACAGGGCTACGAGCAGTACTTC. The chain recombines TRBV6-5 with TRBJ2-7, with 8 bases aligning to TRBD1. Germline V lookup: CDR1 MNHEY, CDR2 SVGAGI. V lost 10 bases and J lost 3; bases outside the gene matches: 5. The CDR3 covers 12 residues.

The rearrangement links TRBV10-3 to TRBJ1-1, with D possibly being TRBD1 (6 bases). This CDR3 spans 14 amino acids. V gave up 7 bases and J gave up 2 bases, with 14 bases separating them. Germline CDR1 and CDR2: ENHRY and SYGVKD. In nucleotides, the CDR3 is TGTGCCATCATTAAGGACAGCTCAAACACTGAAGCTTTCTTT. It codes for CAIIKDSSNTEAFF.

The chain employs TRBV4-3 and TRBJ1-5; 11 nucleotides match TRBD1. V shed 4 bases and J 6 bases; nucleotides not matched to a gene: 5. The CDR3 spans 15 residues. CDR1 is LGHNA, CDR2 YSLEER, per germline. The CDR3 protein is CASSPGTGGSQPQHF. The CDR3 nucleotides read TGCGCCAGCAGCCCAGGGACAGGGGGGTCTCAGCCCCAGCATTTT.

The gene calls are TRBV7-2 and TRBJ1-1; D is unclear. The CDR3 contains 13 residues. With 5 bases removed from V and 5 bases from J, the gap between germline ends came to 12 bases. Germline V lookup: CDR1 SGHTA, CDR2 FQGNSA. The CDR3 sequence is CASSREVVTEAFF. CDR3 bases: TGTGCCAGCAGCCGGGAGGTGGTGACTGAAGCTTTCTTT.

The chain joins TRBV7-3 to TRBJ2-3, with TRBD2 identical over 7 bases. Trimming removed 7 bases from V and 0 bases from J; junction bases left unmatched: 16. The CDR3 is made up of 18 amino acids. Germline V gives CDR1 SGHTA, CDR2 FQGTGA. CDR3 residues: CASIQKGGGPLSTDTQYF. Here the CDR3 DNA reads TGTGCCAGCATCCAAAAGGGCGGGGGTCCGCTTAGCACAGATACGCAGTATTTT.

The chain joins TRBV9 to TRBJ1-5; D perhaps matches TRBD1 (6 bases). CDR1 and CDR2 (germline): SGDLS, YYNGEE. The V end lost 0 bases, the J end lost 3 bases, and 10 bases lay between the germline ends. The CDR3 is 15 residues long. In nucleotides, the CDR3 is TGTGCCAGCAGCGTAGCACCAGGGGACAATCAGCCCCAGCATTTT. It translates to CASSVAPGDNQPQHF. Full variable domain (missing parts from reference TRBV9 and TRBJ1-5): DSGVTQTPKHLITATGQRVTLRCSPRSGDLSVYWYQQSLDQGLQFLIQYYNGEERAKGNILERFSAQQFPDLHSELNLSSLELGDSALYFCASSVAPGDNQPQHFGDGTRLSIL.

The genes are TRBV6-1 and TRBJ2-3; TRBD2 matches 8 bases. The CDR3 contains 14 residues. V was pared by 6 bases and J by 3 bases, with 5 bases of the junction left unmatched. Germline CDR1 MNHNS, CDR2 SASEGT. This chain's CDR3 is CASRPGLETDTQYF. The CDR3, as DNA: TGTGCCAGCAGGCCGGGACTAGAGACAGATACGCAGTATTTT.

V gene TRBV9 combines with J gene TRBJ1-1; possible D gene TRBD1, 5 bases. The CDR3 runs to 14 residues. V lost 0 bases, J lost 10 bases, and 16 bases lay in between. Looked up from germline, CDR1 is SGDLS and CDR2 is YYNGEE. CDR3 coding DNA: TGTGCCAGCAGCGTAGAGAAGGGGTTGGGGGGAGCTTTCTTT. It specifies CASSVEKGLGGAFF.

V is TRBV5-1 and J is TRBJ2-5, with 9 bases fitting TRBD1. Germline values: CDR1 SGHRS, CDR2 YFSETQ. V was clipped by 2 bases and J by 2 bases; unmatched bases: 7. CDR3 size: 16 residues. CDR3 region: CASSFGQGPLQETQYF. CDR3 DNA sequence: TGCGCCAGCAGCTTCGGACAGGGGCCGCTTCAAGAGACCCAGTACTTC.

CDR3 region: CSATGTGADEQFF. Here the CDR3 DNA reads TGCAGCGCAACCGGGACAGGGGCCGATGAGCAGTTCTTC. The rearrangement joins TRBV29-1 to TRBJ2-1; TRBD1 matches at 10 bases. This CDR3 contains 13 residues. Germline V gene data show CDR1 as SQVTM and CDR2 as ANQGSEA. V was pared by 7 bases and J by 8 bases, with 8 bases of the junction left unmatched.

This rearrangement joins TRBV18 to TRBJ1-2; tentative D call: TRBD1 (5 bases). Between the trimmed V and J ends, which lost 2 bases and 7 bases, there was a span of 11 bases. The CDR3 covers 13 residues. Germline CDR1 KGHSH, CDR2 LQKENI. The CDR3 region is CASSPSDTRGYTF. The DNA for the CDR3 is TGTGCCAGCTCACCATCGGACACTCGTGGCTACACCTTC.

J is TRBJ1-6 and V is TRBV13; maybe TRBD1 (6 bases). The CDR3 is 13 residues long. CDR1 PRHDT and CDR2 FYEKMQ come from the germline V gene (reference sequence). V was clipped by 5 bases and J by 11 bases, with 13 bases between them. The CDR3 loop reads CASSADRLAPLHF. Written as DNA, the CDR3 is TGTGCCAGCAGCGCGGACAGACTGGCACCCCTCCACTTT.

This chain uses TRBV6-5 with TRBJ2-2, with 8 bases that match TRBD2. Trimming removed 0 bases from V and 1 base from J; junction bases left unmatched: 1. There are 16 residues in the CDR3. In germline, CDR1 is MNHEY, CDR2 SVGAGI. The DNA of the CDR3 is TGTGCCAGCAGTTACTCGCTAGCGGGGAACACCGGGGAGCTGTTTTTT. The encoded protein is CASSYSLAGNTGELFF.

This clone occurred once. The rearrangement joins TRBV7-9 to TRBJ2-3; 12 bases match TRBD2. CDR1 SEHNR and CDR2 FQNEAQ come from the germline V gene (reference sequence). The ends lost 5 bases at V and 0 bases at J; junction bases unmatched: 6. This CDR3 is built from 17 residues. DNA of the CDR3: TGTGCCAGCAGCGCACGGACTAGCGGGGAAAGCACAGATACGCAGTATTTT. Amino acid sequence: CASSARTSGESTDTQYF.

This sequence joins TRBV7-9 and TRBJ1-1; D is possibly TRBD1 (5 bases). V lost 4 bases and J 7 bases, leaving 19 bases between the germline ends. Germline V gene lookup returns CDR1 SEHNR and CDR2 FQNEAQ (reference sequence). The CDR3 covers 15 residues. CDR3 DNA sequence: TGTGCCAGCAGCTCGAATACAGGCCTGATAATTGAAGCTTTCTTT. The encoded protein is CASSSNTGLIIEAFF.